This TCR beta chain emerged from a study of blood T cell repertoires in COVID-19. Study-wide background: The samples span acute and convalescent COVID-19 from the United States, Italy and Spain. From T cells, B-cell-depleted T cells, or PBMCs came the material, which was cDNA or gDNA.

The junction had 7 bases not matched to a gene; V was cut back by 0 bases and J by 4 bases. The CDR3 contains 18 residues. Germline V lookup: CDR1 LGHNA, CDR2 YSLEER. In the original analysis: Quantification of nucleated cells was approximated via reference gene primer amplification. The table came from immunoSEQ multiplex PCR; TCRdb's copy has only in-frame clones and leaves some out. V, J and clone size are taken as reported in that table, and D and trimming were inferred from the DNA itself. This table holds about 240,000 clones, about 84% found once. The sequenced sample was peripheral blood. The chain is built from TRBV4-3 and TRBJ1-5, with TRBD1 matching over 12 bases. This TCR was sampled from a man older than 75 with acute or convalescent COVID-19. As DNA, the CDR3 is TGCGCCAGCAGCCAAGATGGGGGACAGGGGGCCTCAAATCAGCCCCAGCATTTT. Translating gives CASSQDGGQGASNQPQHF.